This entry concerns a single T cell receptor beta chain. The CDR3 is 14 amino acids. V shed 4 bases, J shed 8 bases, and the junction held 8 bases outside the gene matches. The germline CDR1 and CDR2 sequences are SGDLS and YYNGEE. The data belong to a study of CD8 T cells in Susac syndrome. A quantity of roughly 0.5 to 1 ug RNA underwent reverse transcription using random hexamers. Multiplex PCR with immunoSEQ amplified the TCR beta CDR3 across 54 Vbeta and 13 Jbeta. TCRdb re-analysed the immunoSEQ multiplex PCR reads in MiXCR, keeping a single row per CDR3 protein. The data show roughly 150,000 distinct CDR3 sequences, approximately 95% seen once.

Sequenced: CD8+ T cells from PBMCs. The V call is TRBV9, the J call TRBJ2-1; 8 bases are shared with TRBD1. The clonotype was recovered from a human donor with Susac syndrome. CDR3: CASSYWTGSDEQFF. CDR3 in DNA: TGTGCCAGCAGCTATTGGACAGGGTCCGATGAGCAGTTCTTC.